This T cell receptor (beta chain) originates from a study of blood T cell repertoires in COVID-19. The CDR3 contains 15 residues. V gave up 4 bases and J gave up 2 bases; unmatched junction bases: 5. Germline loops: CDR1 KGHSH, CDR2 LQKENI. The assay was immunoSEQ multiplex PCR, and TCRdb's table has in-frame clones only and misses some. Of roughly 150,000 clones listed, approximately 80% are singletons. Self-reported history from a screening survey and questionnaire set each donor's cohort. Before they entered the study, exposed participants had met a COVID-19 case within 2 weeks. The rearrangement uses TRBV18 and TRBJ2-5; 9 bases align to TRBD2. The sample was PBMCs or T cells enriched from blood (not recorded which). This receptor was taken from a man in his 70s who had been exposed to COVID-19. CDR3 in DNA: TGTGCCAGCTCACTCGGTAGCGGGAGTCAAGAGACCCAGTACTTC. Its translation is CASSLGSGSQETQYF.